This T cell receptor (beta chain) was obtained from a study of lymphopenia after photon versus proton radiotherapy. Sequenced by immunoSEQ multiplex PCR; TCRdb stores in-frame clones only, minus some. The data hold 29,000 or so clones, with about 83% observed a single time. Germline trimming cut 1 base from V and 4 bases from J; bases unmatched to any gene: 6. Germline V gives CDR1 SGHAT, CDR2 FQNNGV. The length of the CDR3 is 15 residues. Notes on this clone: As yet, its antigen is unknown.

General study findings and limits: Photon-treated patients lost naive T cells and TCR diversity; proton-treated stayed stable.

Sequencing was performed on peripheral blood, taken from a patient treated with proton-based radiotherapy. The chain recombines TRBV11-2 with TRBJ1-2, with 7 bases that match TRBD1. The TCR originated in a woman between 55 and 75 years old with cholangiocarcinoma. Some clones in this sample may be carry-over from other donors' samples. CDR3 DNA: TGTGCCAGCAGCTTAGGACAGGGTTTGTCCTATGGCTACACCTTC. It encodes CASSLGQGLSYGYTF.